Listed below are T cell receptor beta chains from one sample, sequenced in a study of cytomegalovirus exposure and HLA in healthy donors. TCRdb keeps only in-frame clones here, not all; method: immunoSEQ multiplex PCR. Of about 180,000 clones listed, around 80% are singletons. The sequencing input was PBMCs. The receptor set was obtained from a woman in her twenties or thirties in good health and CMV-seronegative. CDR3s include the opening cysteine and the closing phenylalanine or tryptophan. D genes are given only for firm matches. For some rows the clone size is stated as once, few or many, or as a class when expanded; others skip it.

v_call	j_call	clone_size	d_call	cdr3_nt	cdr3_aa
TRBV30	TRBJ1-6	NA	NA	TGTGCCTGGAGGGGAGAGTATAATTCACCCCTCCACTTT	CAWRGEYNSPLHF
TRBV6-5	TRBJ1-1	few	TRBD1	TGTGCCAGCAGTCCCTACAGGGGACCTGAAGCTTTCTTT	CASSPYRGPEAFF
TRBV19	TRBJ1-6	NA	TRBD1	TGTGCCAGTAGTTCACTGGGACAGCCGAGCTCCTATAATTCACCCCTCCACTTT	CASSSLGQPSSYNSPLHF
TRBV6-5	TRBJ1-1	NA	NA	TGTGCCAGCAGCCTAGGGGTACGGAACACTGAAGCTTTCTTT	CASSLGVRNTEAFF
TRBV7-8	TRBJ1-1	once	TRBD1	TGTGCCAGCAGCTTAGATTCAGGGGGCTTCACTGAAGCTTTCTTT	CASSLDSGGFTEAFF
TRBV7-6	TRBJ2-3	NA	NA	TGTGCCAGCAGCCTCAGCACAGATACGCAGTATTTT	CASSLSTDTQYF
TRBV5-1	TRBJ1-3	once	TRBD1	TGCGCCAGCAGTCGGGACAGTCAATCTGGAAACACCATATATTTT	CASSRDSQSGNTIYF
TRBV6-6	TRBJ1-5	few	TRBD1	TGTGCCAGCAGTCCCATACAGGGGGCTTTCAATCAGCCCCAGCATTTT	CASSPIQGAFNQPQHF
TRBV7-6	TRBJ2-2	NA	TRBD1	TGTGCCAGCAGCTTACAAGGACAGGGGGCTCGGGACACCGGGGAGCTGTTTTTT	CASSLQGQGARDTGELFF
TRBV9	TRBJ1-5	NA	NA	TGTGCCAGCAGCCTCCGGGACAACAATCAGCCCCAGCATTTT	CASSLRDNNQPQHF
TRBV5-6	TRBJ2-3	NA	TRBD1	TGTGCCAGCAGTTCTAACAGGGGACGGGATACGCAGTATTTT	CASSSNRGRDTQYF
TRBV7-9	TRBJ2-7	once	TRBD2	TGTGCCAGCAGCCCCGCTCATGCTAGCGGGGTGATCTCCTACGAGCAGTACTTC	CASSPAHASGVISYEQYF
TRBV5-6	TRBJ2-7	NA	NA	TGTGCCAGCAGCCCCTTAGGGGGCTACGAGCAGTACTTC	CASSPLGGYEQYF
TRBV7-9	TRBJ1-1	NA	TRBD1	TGTGCCAGCTATTCGGGACAGGGAGTAATCACTGAAGCTTTCTTT	CASYSGQGVITEAFF
TRBV27	TRBJ2-5	few	NA	TGTGCCAGCAGTTTATTCCGGTTCGGAGAGACCCAGTACTTC	CASSLFRFGETQYF
TRBV25-1	TRBJ2-2	NA	NA	TGTGCCAGCAGTGAAAACAGGAGGGCCGGGGAGCTGTTTTTT	CASSENRRAGELFF
TRBV19	TRBJ2-1	NA	NA	TGTGCCAGTATCCACCTTCCCGGGGTGCATGAGCAGTTCTTC	CASIHLPGVHEQFF
TRBV29-1	TRBJ2-1	NA	TRBD1	TGCAGCGTTGAGGGGGAGACAGGGGGCAGCTCCTACAATGAGCAGTTCTTC	CSVEGETGGSSYNEQFF
TRBV7-6	TRBJ1-1	NA	NA	TGTGCCAGCAGCTCCAAAACCGGGACAGAAGCTTTCTTT	CASSSKTGTEAFF
TRBV11-2	TRBJ1-1	NA	NA	TGTGCCAGCACCCTGGTGACAAGCACTGAAGCTTTCTTT	CASTLVTSTEAFF
TRBV9	TRBJ1-1	once	TRBD1	TGTGCCAGCAGCGTAGTACAGGGGGGAACTGAAGCTTTCTTT	CASSVVQGGTEAFF
TRBV11-2	TRBJ2-3	NA	TRBD2	TGTGCCAGCAGCCGGGGACTAGGCACAGATACGCAGTATTTT	CASSRGLGTDTQYF
TRBV6-8	TRBJ2-1	NA	TRBD2	TGTGCCAGCAGTTACAGACTAGCGGGAAGTAACAATGAGCAGTTCTTC	CASSYRLAGSNNEQFF
TRBV9	TRBJ2-3	few	NA	TGTGCCAGCAGCGGCCTCGGGGGGCACACAGATACGCAGTATTTT	CASSGLGGHTDTQYF
TRBV5-4	TRBJ2-3	NA	TRBD2	TGTGCCAGCAGCTCCATAGCGGGGGGAAGCACAGATACGCAGTATTTT	CASSSIAGGSTDTQYF
TRBV27	TRBJ2-1	NA	TRBD1	TGTGCCAGCAGTTTAGCAGGGGGCAATGAGCAGTTCTTC	CASSLAGGNEQFF
TRBV12-5	TRBJ2-7	NA	TRBD1	TGTGCTAGTGGTTTGGTACAGGGGGCCGAGCAGTACTTC	CASGLVQGAEQYF
TRBV6-5	TRBJ2-3	NA	NA	TGTGCCAGCAGTTACTCCGGCCAGGGCACAGATACGCAGTATTTT	CASSYSGQGTDTQYF
TRBV11-2	TRBJ2-5	NA	NA	TGTGCCAGCAGCTTAGATCTGGCGGGGCGGAGCCTGGGAAAGACCCAGTACTTC	CASSLDLAGRSLGKTQYF
TRBV4-3	TRBJ2-1	NA	TRBD2	TGCGCCAGCAGCCAAGGTCGGATAGCGGGGGGCTACAATGAGCAGTTCTTC	CASSQGRIAGGYNEQFF
TRBV5-1	TRBJ2-2	NA	TRBD1	TGCGCCAGCAGTCGGGGACAGGGGGCCACCGGGGAGCTGTTTTTT	CASSRGQGATGELFF
TRBV4-1	TRBJ1-5	NA	TRBD1	TGCGCCAGCAGCCGCCCGGACAGGGAGAATCAGCCCCAGCATTTT	CASSRPDRENQPQHF
TRBV7-9	TRBJ1-5	NA	TRBD1	TGTGCCAGCAGCTTAGGGTGGTTTGGGACAGGGACAAGCAATCAGCCCCAGCATTTT	CASSLGWFGTGTSNQPQHF
TRBV30	TRBJ1-4	NA	TRBD1	TGTGCCTGGAGTTATTCTCCGGGACAGGGGGCGGGTAATGAAAAACTGTTTTTT	CAWSYSPGQGAGNEKLFF
TRBV5-1	TRBJ2-6	NA	TRBD1	TGCGCCAGCAGCTGGGGACAGGGGGCGTCTGGGGCCAACGTCCTGACTTTC	CASSWGQGASGANVLTF
TRBV5-1	TRBJ2-5	once	TRBD1	TGCGCCAGCAGCTCCGGGACAGGGGGCCCAGAGACCCAGTACTTC	CASSSGTGGPETQYF
TRBV29-1	TRBJ2-2	NA	NA	TGCAGCGTAGCGGGCCAATTGAAAGGTTCCGGGGAGCTGTTTTTT	CSVAGQLKGSGELFF
TRBV6-5	TRBJ1-1	NA	TRBD1	TGTGCCAGCACAAAGGACAGGGGGCTCGACACTGAAGCTTTCTTT	CASTKDRGLDTEAFF
TRBV29-1	TRBJ2-4	once	TRBD1	TGCAGCGTTCCTGAGGGTGGACAGGGAAAAAACATTCAGTACTTC	CSVPEGGQGKNIQYF
TRBV6-4	TRBJ1-2	NA	NA	TGTGCCAGCAGGGGAAGGACAGATGGCTACACCTTC	CASRGRTDGYTF
TRBV4-3	TRBJ2-1	NA	NA	TGCGCCAGCAGCCAAGATCTACGATACTATTACAATGAGCAGTTCTTC	CASSQDLRYYYNEQFF
TRBV2	TRBJ1-3	few	NA	TGTGCCAGCAGTCCCGCCACAGGGTTAGGTGGAAACACCATATATTTT	CASSPATGLGGNTIYF
TRBV6-4	TRBJ1-1	NA	NA	TGTGCCAGCAGTGACGGAGTTAACACTGAAGCTTTCTTT	CASSDGVNTEAFF
TRBV4-1	TRBJ2-7	NA	NA	TGCGCCAGCAGCCACCCGGGACGGGACTCCTACGAGCAGTACTTC	CASSHPGRDSYEQYF
TRBV6-1	TRBJ2-7	few	TRBD1	TGTGCCAGCAGTTGGACAGGGAGCGACGAGCAGTACTTC	CASSWTGSDEQYF
TRBV5-4	TRBJ1-1	NA	TRBD1	TGTGCCAGCAGGACGACAGGGTTGAACACTGAAGCTTTCTTT	CASRTTGLNTEAFF
TRBV7-2	TRBJ2-5	few	TRBD2	TGTGCCAGCAGCAGGGGACTAGCGGGGGCCGAGACCCAGTACTTC	CASSRGLAGAETQYF
TRBV6-6	TRBJ1-5	NA	NA	TGTGCCAGCAGTTACTCAGGCCCCCGGGGACAGCCCCAGCATTTT	CASSYSGPRGQPQHF
TRBV30	TRBJ2-1	NA	TRBD2	TGTGCCTGGAGGGGGGGGTCCTACAATGAGCAGTTCTTC	CAWRGGSYNEQFF
TRBV30	TRBJ2-1	NA	TRBD1	TGTGCCTGGAGTGTATCGCTGAGGGGGCCGAATGAGCAGTTCTTC	CAWSVSLRGPNEQFF